The entry below describes one T cell receptor (beta chain). Its antigen remains unknown. The template was RNA from unsorted bulk tissue. A modified ARM-PCR protocol with three rounds of nested PCR amplified TCRbeta. One entry per CDR3 protein, called by TCRdb with MiXCR from the multiplex PCR reads. The sample has 65,000 to 80,000 distinct CDR3 sequences, approximately 73% seen once. The data are from a study of tumor and adjacent non-tumor tissue in lung cancer. General study results and limits: TCR diversity was significantly greater in tumor than normal lung tissue. Patients with more diverse tumor TCRs had worse survival.

The ends were cut back, 3 bases at V and 1 base at J, with 17 bases in the middle. The CDR3 has 16 amino acids. Germline lookup yields CDR1 DFQATT and CDR2 SNEGSKA (reference sequence). This chain connects TRBV20-1 to TRBJ2-3; D gene ambiguous. This TCR came from a man aged 55-75 years with non-small cell lung cancer. Material: lung tumor tissue. The CDR3 loop reads CSASDPITGGTDTQYF. The DNA for the CDR3 is TGCAGTGCTAGTGATCCAATCACGGGTGGCACAGATACGCAGTATTTT.